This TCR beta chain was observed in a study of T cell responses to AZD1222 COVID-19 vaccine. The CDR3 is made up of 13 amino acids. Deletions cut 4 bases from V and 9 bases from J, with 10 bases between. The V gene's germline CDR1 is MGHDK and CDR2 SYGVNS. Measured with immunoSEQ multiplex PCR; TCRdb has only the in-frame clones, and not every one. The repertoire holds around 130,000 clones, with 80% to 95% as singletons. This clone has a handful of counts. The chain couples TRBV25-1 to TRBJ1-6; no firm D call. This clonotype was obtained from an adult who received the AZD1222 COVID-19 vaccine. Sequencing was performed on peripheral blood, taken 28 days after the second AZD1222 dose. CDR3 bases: TGTGCCAGCAGTGCGGCAGCGGTTTCACCCCTCCACTTT. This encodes CASSAAAVSPLHF.